Below, one T cell receptor beta chain is given with its context. Generated by immunoSEQ multiplex PCR, the TCRdb table keeps only in-frame clones and is missing some. This table holds under 400,000 clones, over 90% found once. This sample is part of a study of brain T cells in children with intractable seizures. Regarding time point: blood from clinic visit 5 months post-surgery; TSC patient then seizure free. The sequence derives from a boy less than two years old with tuberous sclerosis and intractable seizures. The source was peripheral blood, collected more than 4 months after surgery.

CDR3 loop: CASRRDRTSGANVLTF. The CDR3 DNA is TGTGCCAGCAGGCGGGACCGTACCTCTGGGGCCAACGTCCTGACTTTC. The chain employs TRBV28 and TRBJ2-6; D possibly corresponds to TRBD2 (6 bases). Germline lookup yields CDR1 MDHEN and CDR2 SYDVKM. This CDR3 is 16 amino acids long. V was pared by 6 bases and J by 0 bases, with 12 bases between.